The present T cell receptor (beta chain) was sequenced within a study of low-dose radiotherapy and immunotherapy resistance in tumors. The germline V and J ends were trimmed by 3 bases and 6 bases, with 14 bases remaining between them. Germline V lookup: CDR1 KGHSH, CDR2 LQKENI. There are 14 residues in the CDR3. TRAV- and TRBV-specific primers, spanning alpha and beta chains, primed first-strand cDNA. The PCR that amplified TCRs ran for 20 to 25 cycles, relying on a constant-region primer and a V-primer adapter. In vitro transcription served to amplify the isolated mRNA. Via MiXCR, TCRdb re-called the reads, giving one row per CDR3 protein. The repertoire holds tens of thousands of distinct CDR3 sequences, roughly a sixth seen once, with over 2.5% in the top ten. Documented time point: before trial treatment. This clonotype was seen repeatedly, ten times or more.

This chain uses TRBV18 with TRBJ1-1; D gene uncertain. The source material was PBMCs, sampled before treatment. The source of this sequence is a male donor with prostate cancer. CDR3 protein: CASSPGIAGSEAFF. In DNA, the CDR3 is TGTGCCAGCTCACCCGGGATTGCGGGGTCTGAAGCTTTCTTT.